The entry below describes one T cell receptor (beta chain). Its antigen is not known. The table came from immunoSEQ multiplex PCR; TCRdb's copy has only in-frame clones and leaves some out. The sample includes under 75,000 clones, about 86% of them seen just once. The data were taken from a study of T cells in localized non-small cell lung cancer. Study results and caveats: Detection in adjacent lung was observed for a median roughly 62 of the top 100 tumor clones. In uninvolved adjacent lung, T cell clonality reached its highest value, exceeding tumor.

The CDR3 has 13 residues. CDR1 KGHSH and CDR2 LQKENI come from the germline V gene. V lost 3 bases and J lost 7, with 10 bases in between. The V and J genes are TRBV18 and TRBJ1-3, with D perhaps matching TRBD1 (6 bases). The specimen comprised peripheral blood, sampled before any cancer treatment. The TCR was taken from a male donor older than 55 with stage III squamous cell lung carcinoma. Written as DNA, the CDR3 is TGTGCCAGCTCACCCACAGGGTCCAACACCATATATTTT. Translation gives CASSPTGSNTIYF.